This T cell receptor (beta chain) stems from a study of Ad26.COV2.S vaccination and SARS-CoV-2 variants. Treatment noted: roughly 19 received Ad26.COV2.S at low or high dose, single or two shots; 5 received placebo; per-sample allocation not given. Day 63 after the first injection of vaccine or placebo was the sampling time. Produced via immunoSEQ multiplex PCR; TCRdb's table is partial and in-frame only. The data contain about 410,000 clones, 70% to 90% of them singletons. V lost 0 bases, J lost 1 base, and 10 bases lay in between. Germline CDR1 is LGHNA and CDR2 is YNFKEQ. This CDR3 has 16 residues.

The J gene is TRBJ2-1, the V gene TRBV4-2; no clear D. This specimen was peripheral blood, taken in a trial of Ad26.COV2.S vaccine versus placebo. This sequence originates from a person aged 18-65 years who received the Ad26.COV2.S COVID-19 vaccine or a placebo. The CDR3: CASSQEVGGSYNEQFF. In DNA form, the CDR3 reads TGTGCCAGCAGCCAAGAAGTCGGTGGGTCCTACAATGAGCAGTTCTTC.